Listed here is a single T cell receptor beta chain. The CDR3 spans 19 residues. J was trimmed by 4 bases and V by 2 bases; bases with no gene match: 15. CDR1 and CDR2 from the germline V gene are SGHKS and YYEKEE (reference sequence). The source of the sample is a study of blood T cell repertoires in COVID-19. Across the whole study: From the United States, Italy and Spain came samples of acute and convalescent COVID-19. The cDNA or gDNA used as material had been derived from T cells, B-cell-depleted T cells, or PBMCs.

The method was immunoSEQ multiplex PCR; TCRdb's version includes in-frame clones alone and lacks a portion of them. The table includes a few hundred thousand clones, about 88% detected once. The sequence was obtained from a woman in her fifties or sixties with COVID-19, enrolled during active disease. Sequenced material: peripheral blood. The genes are TRBV5-5 and TRBJ2-6; 7 nucleotides line up with TRBD1. The CDR3 spells CASSFRETTGVVGANVLTF. DNA of the CDR3: TGTGCCAGCAGCTTTAGAGAGACAACAGGGGTGGTGGGGGCCAACGTCCTGACTTTC.